This record looks at one T cell receptor (beta chain) sequence and its context. The antigen it binds to is not known. No qualities accompany the bases; no much larger clone lies one base away. This sample was included in a study of cytomegalovirus exposure and HLA in healthy donors (dated 2017 in TCRdb). Broadly, across the study: According to an earlier analysis of 587 of the donors, about 179 million T cells yielded 95 million to 140 million unique TCR beta sequences and about 280 Gb of sequence data. An early release covering roughly 580 HLA-typed donors comprised roughly 300 gigabases of sequencing data and 65 million to 100 million unique TCR sequences. The genetic ancestry cluster associated with self-reported Caucasian donors included about 81% of the roughly 400 genotyped donors. The study aimed to test whether signatures of past pathogen exposure could be identified by cataloging public T cell receptors. The study used immunosequencing to profile the T cell repertoires of approximately 640 subjects and linked those repertoires to cytomegalovirus serostatus. A separate validation cohort of approximately 120 different subjects was used in addition to the approximately 610-subject first cohort. To predict cytomegalovirus infection status, the study combined high-throughput TCR immunosequencing, statistical association of individual TCRs with disease status, and machine learning. A later analysis re-examined previously published TCR beta repertoires from around 670 donors and added high-resolution HLA genotyping to investigate patterns of TCR occurrence. The later analysis used no new phenotypic data to find candidate immune exposures, relying instead on TCR beta sequences and their occurrence across donors. To decide whether each TCR beta V gene segment behaved as functional or pseudogenic, an earlier analysis of approximately 620 of the donors relied on high-throughput TCR beta sequencing. Donor age, sex, ethnicity and CMV serostatus were compiled alongside the repertoire data. A later genetic analysis used genome-wide SNP genotypes for about 55% of the 666 donors, treating that subset as a discovery cohort. Every repertoire in the discovery cohort had been generated on one and the same sequencing platform. HLA typing covered class I and class II loci at four-digit resolution. The number of donors typed differed by locus, with 629-630 for A, B, C, DRB1 and DQB1, roughly 550 for DQA1, approximately 580 for DPA1, and approximately 470 for DPB1. Five DR-DQ haplotypes were treated as single units for association and clustering because of strong linkage in the cohort. Among a few hundred genotyped donors of the cohort, an average of approximately 240,000 unique TCR beta nucleotide sequences were sequenced per donor, around 20% of them non-productive. The paper's findings and limits, for the study overall: An association between a missense DCLRE1C variant and V-gene and J-gene trimming of TCR beta chains was found in a later genetic analysis and replicated in an independent cohort. In this cohort, only TCR beta chains were sequenced, and detectable features were limited by the absence of alpha or paired-chain data. Broadly in line with IMGT annotations, most TCR beta V segments showed up in productive rearrangements about 87% or about 30% of the time in an earlier analysis of several hundred of the donors. When HLA alleles, especially DR and DQ, strongly co-occurred, attributing TCR associations to individual alleles was difficult. Roughly uniform sequencing depth across donors was assumed in presence/absence analyses, although this assumption may not hold. A further reported finding was that TCR beta sequences accurately predicted the HLA-A and HLA-B alleles for most subjects in the first cohort. A cluster of highly shared sequence variants was judged likely to represent a technical artifact of the sequencing pipeline. Correlated functional status among segregating V segments might be attributable to linkage disequilibrium, but an unknown experimental factor could not be ruled out. The classifier was reported to diagnose cytomegalovirus status with high specificity and sensitivity in both the original cohort and the validation cohort. Most CMV-associated TCR beta chains appeared to be HLA-restricted in a later analysis, and the HLA associations seemed to be driven largely by CMV exposure. The 87-base-pair reads could not distinguish some IMGT-functional V segments, including TRBV6-2 and TRBV6-3, so those segments were excluded. Compared with equally common non-associated chains, HLA-associated TCR beta chains in a later analysis were more clonally expanded and had lower generation probabilities. A later genetic analysis reported fewer N-insertions in productive TCRs among donors in an Asian-associated ancestry cluster than the roughly 700-donor mean. In a later analysis, more than 15,000 TCR beta sequences were associated with specific HLA alleles at a false discovery rate of 0.05. Because some donors lacked HLA typing at each locus, the association tests relied only on the typed subset. The earlier analysis of approximately 540 of the donors excluded seventeen rarely observed V segments, including chromosome 9 orphons, because counts were too low. In a later analysis, the rate of TCR association differed among HLA loci, with DRB1 alleles having the most associated TCRs and HLA-C alleles having the fewest. For the cohort, immune exposure information was limited to CMV serostatus. Three of the identified cytomegalovirus-associated TCR beta chains were confirmed in vitro to be specific for cytomegalovirus antigens. The study listed approximately 150 TCR beta chains as associated with cytomegalovirus. In a later analysis, several top co-occurrence clusters were reported to appear linked to parvovirus B19, influenza, CMV and Epstein-Barr virus. Most TCR sequences were seen in very few donors, while some public TCRs were found in many individuals. The authors suggested that the approach could potentially be generalized to other disease states and immunological phenotypes.

In total, more than 500 healthy bone marrow donors made up the cohort. Cohort members were all nominally healthy when sampled, although unrecorded immune exposures were likely present. The donor tested CMV seronegative and was one of the 352 seronegative cohort members. A peripheral blood sample was collected from each donor, and TCR beta sequencing was performed on peripheral blood mononuclear cells. The Qiagen DNeasy Blood Extraction Kit was used to extract genomic DNA from the blood cell samples. Libraries were made using the immunoSEQ multiplex PCR assay. A mixture of 60 forward primers for TCR Vbeta segments and 13 reverse primers for TCR Jbeta segments was used in the multiplex PCR. A multiplex PCR assay on genomic DNA amplified the CDR3 region of rearranged TCR beta genes. The amplified TCR beta libraries were sequenced on the Illumina HiSeq System as 87-base-pair reads. On the study's bioinformatics: Across the 600 to 700 repertoires, a later analysis counted some 81 million unique TCR beta chains, around 11 million of which were shared by at least two donors. Raw reads were error-corrected and collapsed into unique sequences by a nearest-neighbor algorithm in which closely related sequences were merged to remove PCR and sequencing errors. CDR3 sequences were aligned to IMGT reference sequences to assign V, D and J gene segments. For a sequence to be retained, a match of at least six nucleotides to both a V gene segment and a J gene segment was required. A rearrangement counted as productive if the CDR3 had no stop codons and remained in frame with V and J, and every other rearrangement counted as non-productive. CDR3 was defined by IMGT convention, running from the second conserved V-encoded cysteine to the conserved J-encoded phenylalanine. In an earlier analysis of around 540 of the donors, sequences lacking an unambiguous match to a single V gene segment were excluded. In an earlier analysis of roughly 600 of the donors, a V segment was called functional when productive rearrangements were above 56.7%, and segregating when the standard deviation between donors exceeded 5%. A statistical classification framework was built to diagnose cytomegalovirus status from the catalog of TCR beta chain sequences. V and J gene assignment, in a later analysis, came from comparing TCR nucleotide sequences with IMGT/GENE-DB human TR gene sequences. Using the TCRdist pipeline, a later analysis assigned CDR3 sequences along with most-parsimonious VDJ recombination scenarios. In a later analysis, each TCR beta chain was defined by its CDR3 amino acid sequence together with its V-gene family, and reads lacking a unique V-gene family were excluded. As a way to deal with suspected cross-contamination and a sequencing artifact, a later analysis dropped hundreds of nucleotide sequences that were highly shared and had low generation probability. In a later analysis, a clonal expansion index for each public chain was calculated from normalized within-repertoire ranks of inferred template counts. In a later analysis, generation probabilities were computed with a VDJ recombination model fitted to out-of-frame rearrangements, and the resulting probabilities were checked against IGoR. In a later analysis, TCR-TCR, TCR-HLA and TCR-CMV co-occurrence was scored with hypergeometric tests, and a repertoire-size bias correction was applied to TCR pairs. False discovery rates were estimated in a later analysis by permuting HLA or CMV assignments 20 times. In a later analysis, co-occurring TCRs were grouped using DBSCAN, with TCRdist sequence similarity added in when clustering inside HLA-allele-positive subsets. Co-occurrence clustering excluded repertoires with fewer than 30,000 or more than 120,000 public chains, plus five with anomalous nucleotide sharing. TCRdb provides this immuneACCESS table in a form limited to in-frame rearrangements. Some clones are lacking; in checked studies, under half of them reflect an unresolved V gene, and why the rest are absent is not known. V, J and clone size derive from that table, while D and trimming were established from the DNA sequence. A total of some 120,000 clones appear in this sample, approximately 81% of them only once. Around 4.2% of the sample is held by the ten biggest clonotypes.

Here V drops 7 bases and J drops 9 bases, and the junction holds 4 bases not matched to any gene. The CDR3 runs 13 residues from the cysteine to the phenylalanine. The kept DNA is CDR3 alone, 39 bases in frame from the first base. Via the germline V gene, CDR1 is MDHEN and CDR2 SYDVKM. The source is a woman in her 30s in good health and CMV-seronegative. Material for sequencing was PBMCs. This receptor chain uses TRBV28 and TRBJ2-1, with TRBD2 identical over 12 junction bases. CDR3 sequence: CASTPSGRVEQFF. In nucleotides, the sequence is TGTGCCAGCACCCCTAGCGGGAGGGTTGAGCAGTTCTTC.